The clone carrying this T cell receptor beta chain has only a few counts. The CDR3 consists of 14 residues. Trimming shortened V by 0 bases and J by 2 bases, and 6 bases separated the two germline ends. Germline loops: CDR1 MNHEY, CDR2 SVGAGI. This sample was taken from a study of patients and donors after allogeneic stem cell transplantation. One entry per CDR3 protein, called by TCRdb with MiXCR from the RT-PCR reads. The data contain some 960,000 distinct CDR3 sequences, under 20% of them seen just once; the ten biggest clones take up 5% to 6.5%. The origin of this receptor is a human donor who was either an allogeneic HSCT recipient or a stem cell or donor lymphocyte infusion donor (not recorded which). It is not recorded whose cells these are; they may come from a transplant donor. This chain joins TRBV6-5 and TRBJ2-3; D uncertain. Sequences were obtained from blood, either unsorted or a sorted T cell fraction (not recorded which). CDR3 nucleotide sequence: TGTGCCAGCAGTTACTCGAAAGTCACAGATACGCAGTATTTT. This encodes CASSYSKVTDTQYF.